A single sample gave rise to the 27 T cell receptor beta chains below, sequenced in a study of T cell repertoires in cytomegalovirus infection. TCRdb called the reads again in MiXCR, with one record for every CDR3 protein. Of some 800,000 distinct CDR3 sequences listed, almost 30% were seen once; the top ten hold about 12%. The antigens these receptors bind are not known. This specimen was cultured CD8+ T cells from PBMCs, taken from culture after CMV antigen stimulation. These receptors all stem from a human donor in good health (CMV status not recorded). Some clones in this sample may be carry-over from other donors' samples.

CDR3 coding DNA: TGTGCCAGCAGTTTATCCTGGGGGGCTAGCGGCGAGCAGTACTTC. This translates into CASSLSWGASGEQYF. The V gene is TRBV27, the J gene TRBJ2-7; D is perhaps TRBD2 (7 bases). Germline CDR1 MNHEY, CDR2 SMNVEV (reference sequence). The CDR3 contains 15 residues. Trimming shortened V by 0 bases and J by 6 bases, and 15 bases separated the two germline ends.

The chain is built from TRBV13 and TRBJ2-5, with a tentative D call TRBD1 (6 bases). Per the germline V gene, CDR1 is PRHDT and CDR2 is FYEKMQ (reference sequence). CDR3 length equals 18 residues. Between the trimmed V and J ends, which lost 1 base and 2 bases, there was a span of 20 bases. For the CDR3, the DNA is TGTGCCAGCAGCTTAGTGGGCCATACAGGGCCGCTACAAGAGACCCAGTACTTC. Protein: CASSLVGHTGPLQETQYF.

Here the CDR3 DNA reads TGTGCCAGCAGTTTATTGCTGGGCTTGAGCAATCAGCCCCAGCATTTT. This gives the protein CASSLLLGLSNQPQHF. V usage is TRBV28 and J usage is TRBJ1-5; no clear D gene. Germline V gives CDR1 MDHEN, CDR2 SYDVKM. Trimming took 1 base from V and 1 from J, leaving 11 bases between them. The CDR3 runs to 16 residues.

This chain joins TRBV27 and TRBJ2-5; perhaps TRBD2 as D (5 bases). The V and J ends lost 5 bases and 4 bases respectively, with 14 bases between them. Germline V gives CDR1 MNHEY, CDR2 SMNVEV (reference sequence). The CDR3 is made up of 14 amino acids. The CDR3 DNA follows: TGTGCCAGCAGTCCCCTAGCTCCATCAGAGACCCAGTACTTC. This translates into CASSPLAPSETQYF.

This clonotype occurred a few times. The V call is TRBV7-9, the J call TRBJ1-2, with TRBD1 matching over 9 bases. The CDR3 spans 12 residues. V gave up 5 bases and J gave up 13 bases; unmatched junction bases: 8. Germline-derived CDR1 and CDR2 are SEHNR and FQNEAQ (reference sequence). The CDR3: CASSLKPQGATF. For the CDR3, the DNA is TGTGCCAGCAGCCTCAAACCACAGGGGGCCACCTTC.

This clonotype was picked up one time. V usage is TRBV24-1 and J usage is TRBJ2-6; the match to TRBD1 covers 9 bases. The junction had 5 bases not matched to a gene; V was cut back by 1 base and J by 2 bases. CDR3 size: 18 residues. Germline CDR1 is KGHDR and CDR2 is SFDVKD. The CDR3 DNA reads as TGTGCCACCAGTGATTTAACGGACAGGGGAACTGGGGCCAACGTCCTGACTTTC. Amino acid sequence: CATSDLTDRGTGANVLTF.

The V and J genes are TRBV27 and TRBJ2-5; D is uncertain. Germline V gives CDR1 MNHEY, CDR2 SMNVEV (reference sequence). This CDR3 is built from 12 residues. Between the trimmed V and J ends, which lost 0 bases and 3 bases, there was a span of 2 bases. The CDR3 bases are TGTGCCAGCAGTTTATCGAAAGAGACCCAGTACTTC. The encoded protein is CASSLSKETQYF.

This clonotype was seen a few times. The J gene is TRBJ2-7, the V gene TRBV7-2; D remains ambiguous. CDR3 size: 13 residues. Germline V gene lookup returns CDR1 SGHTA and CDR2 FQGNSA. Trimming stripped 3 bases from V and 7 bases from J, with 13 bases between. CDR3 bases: TGTGCCAGCAGCTTCCTCAGTCTGCGGGAGCAGTACTTC. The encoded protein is CASSFLSLREQYF.

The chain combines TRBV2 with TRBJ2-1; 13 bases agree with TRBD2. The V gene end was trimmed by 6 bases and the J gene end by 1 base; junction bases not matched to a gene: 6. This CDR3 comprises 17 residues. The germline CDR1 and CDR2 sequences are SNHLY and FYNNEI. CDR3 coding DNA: TGTGCCAGCAGAGGGACTAGCGGGGTCAGGTCCTACAATGAGCAGTTCTTC. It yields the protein CASRGTSGVRSYNEQFF.

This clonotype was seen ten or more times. In DNA, the CDR3 is TGTGCCAGCAGCTTAGCGGGGGAGGGCTGGTACGAGCAGTACTTC. Encoded protein: CASSLAGEGWYEQYF. This rearrangement joins TRBV7-6 to TRBJ2-7; 7 positions match TRBD2. V was clipped by 0 bases and J by 4 bases; unmatched bases: 6. From germline, CDR1 is SGHVS and CDR2 FNYEAQ. This CDR3 has 15 amino acids.

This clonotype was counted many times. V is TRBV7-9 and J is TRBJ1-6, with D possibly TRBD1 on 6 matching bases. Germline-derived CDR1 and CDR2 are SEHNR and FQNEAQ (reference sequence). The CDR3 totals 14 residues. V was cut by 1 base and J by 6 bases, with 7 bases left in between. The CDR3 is CASSLEGGNSPLHF. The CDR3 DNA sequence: TGTGCCAGCAGCTTAGAGGGGGGTAATTCACCCCTCCACTTT.

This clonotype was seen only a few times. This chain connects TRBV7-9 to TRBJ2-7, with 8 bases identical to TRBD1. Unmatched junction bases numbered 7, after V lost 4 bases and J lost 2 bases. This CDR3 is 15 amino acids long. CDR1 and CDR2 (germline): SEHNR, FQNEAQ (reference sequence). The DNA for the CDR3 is TGTGCCAGCAGCTCCGCGAGACAGGGGACCTACGAGCAGTACTTC. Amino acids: CASSSARQGTYEQYF.

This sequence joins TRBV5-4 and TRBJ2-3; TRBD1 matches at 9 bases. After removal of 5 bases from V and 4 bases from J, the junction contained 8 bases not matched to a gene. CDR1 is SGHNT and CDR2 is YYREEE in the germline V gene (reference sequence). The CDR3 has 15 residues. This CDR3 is CASRPGTGQADTQYF. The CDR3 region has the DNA TGTGCCAGCAGGCCCGGGACAGGGCAAGCAGATACGCAGTATTTT.

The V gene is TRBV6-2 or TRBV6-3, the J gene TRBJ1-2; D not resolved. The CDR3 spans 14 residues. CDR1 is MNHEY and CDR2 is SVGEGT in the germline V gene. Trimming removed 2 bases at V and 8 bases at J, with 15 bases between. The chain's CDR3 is CASSYLRSSIGYTF. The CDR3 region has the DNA TGTGCCAGCAGTTACCTTAGATCTTCGATCGGCTACACCTTC.

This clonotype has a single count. The CDR3, as DNA: TGCAGCGTTGAAGGGACAGCAGGAAACACCATATATTTT. Translation gives CSVEGTAGNTIYF. The rearrangement uses TRBV29-1 and TRBJ1-3, with D tentatively TRBD1 (6 bases). CDR1 is SQVTM, CDR2 ANQGSEA, per germline. The CDR3 totals 13 residues. V lost 1 base and J lost 4, with 8 bases in between.

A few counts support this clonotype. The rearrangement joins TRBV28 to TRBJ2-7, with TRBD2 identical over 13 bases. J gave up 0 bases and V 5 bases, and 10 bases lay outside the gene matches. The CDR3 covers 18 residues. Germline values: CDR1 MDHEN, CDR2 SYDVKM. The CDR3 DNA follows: TGTGCCAGCAGTAGACGGAAGGGACTAGCGGGAAGCTCCTACGAGCAGTACGTC. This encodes CASSRRKGLAGSSYEQYV.

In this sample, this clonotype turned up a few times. CDR3 sequence (DNA): TGTGCCACAGGAAGGGGACAGGGGGACACTGAAGCTTTCTTT. The encoded protein is CATGRGQGDTEAFF. The rearrangement uses TRBV19 and TRBJ1-1; TRBD1 matches at 11 bases. Germline loops: CDR1 LNHDA, CDR2 SQIVND (reference sequence). CDR3 size: 14 residues. J was trimmed by 3 bases and V by 10 bases; bases with no gene match: 7.

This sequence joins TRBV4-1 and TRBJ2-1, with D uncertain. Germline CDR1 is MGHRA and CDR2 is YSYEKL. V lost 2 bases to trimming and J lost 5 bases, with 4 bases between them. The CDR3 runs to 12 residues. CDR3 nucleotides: TGCGCCAGCAGCCAACTAAACAATGAGCAGTTCTTC. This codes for CASSQLNNEQFF.

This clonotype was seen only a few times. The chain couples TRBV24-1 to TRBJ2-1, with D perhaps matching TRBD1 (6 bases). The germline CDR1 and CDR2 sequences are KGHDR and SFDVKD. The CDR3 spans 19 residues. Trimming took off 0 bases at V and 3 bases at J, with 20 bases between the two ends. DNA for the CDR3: TGTGCCACCAGTGATTTGTCGAACGTGGACAGCAGAGGCTACAATGAGCAGTTCTTC. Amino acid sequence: CATSDLSNVDSRGYNEQFF.

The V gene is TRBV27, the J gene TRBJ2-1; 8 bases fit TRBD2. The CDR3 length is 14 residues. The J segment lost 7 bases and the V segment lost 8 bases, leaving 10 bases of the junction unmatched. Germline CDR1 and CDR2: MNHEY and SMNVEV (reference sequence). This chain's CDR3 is CASLTGTSSNEQFF. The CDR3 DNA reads TGTGCCAGCTTAACCGGGACTAGTTCTAATGAGCAGTTCTTC.

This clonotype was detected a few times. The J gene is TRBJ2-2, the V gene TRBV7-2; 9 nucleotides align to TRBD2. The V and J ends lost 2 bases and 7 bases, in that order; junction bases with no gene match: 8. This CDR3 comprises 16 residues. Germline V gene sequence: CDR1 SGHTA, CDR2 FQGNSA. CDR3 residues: CASSLTSGGIIGELFF. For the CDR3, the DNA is TGTGCCAGCAGCTTAACCAGCGGGGGGATTATCGGGGAGCTGTTTTTT.

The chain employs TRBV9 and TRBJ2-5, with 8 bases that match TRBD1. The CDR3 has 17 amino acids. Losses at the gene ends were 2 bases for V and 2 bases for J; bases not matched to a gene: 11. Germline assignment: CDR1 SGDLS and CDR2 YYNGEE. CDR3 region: CASSVRQGRAGQETQYF. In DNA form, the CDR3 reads TGTGCCAGCAGCGTCCGACAGGGGCGGGCGGGGCAAGAGACCCAGTACTTC.

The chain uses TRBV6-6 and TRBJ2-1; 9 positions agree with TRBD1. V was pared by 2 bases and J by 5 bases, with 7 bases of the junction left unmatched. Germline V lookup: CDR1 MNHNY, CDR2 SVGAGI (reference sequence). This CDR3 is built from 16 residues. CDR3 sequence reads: CASSYGGQGYHNEQFF. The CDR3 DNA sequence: TGTGCCAGCAGTTACGGGGGACAGGGCTACCACAATGAGCAGTTCTTC.

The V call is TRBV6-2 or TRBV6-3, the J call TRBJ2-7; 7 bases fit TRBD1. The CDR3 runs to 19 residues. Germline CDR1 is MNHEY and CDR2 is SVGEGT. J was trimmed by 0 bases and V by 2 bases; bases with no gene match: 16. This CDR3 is CASSYDSKGGMRSSYEQYV. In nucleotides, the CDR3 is TGTGCCAGCAGTTACGACTCAAAAGGGGGCATGAGGAGCTCCTACGAGCAGTACGTC.

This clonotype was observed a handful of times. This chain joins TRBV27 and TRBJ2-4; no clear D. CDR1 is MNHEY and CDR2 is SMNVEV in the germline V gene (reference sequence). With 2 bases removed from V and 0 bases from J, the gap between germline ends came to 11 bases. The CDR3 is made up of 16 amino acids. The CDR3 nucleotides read TGTGCCAGCAGTTTAAGGATCTCCCTAGCCAAAAACATTCAGTACTTC. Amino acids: CASSLRISLAKNIQYF.

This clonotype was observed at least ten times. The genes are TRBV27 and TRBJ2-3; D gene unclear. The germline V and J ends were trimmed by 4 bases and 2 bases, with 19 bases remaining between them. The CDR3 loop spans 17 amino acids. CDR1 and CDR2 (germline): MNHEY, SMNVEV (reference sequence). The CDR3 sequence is CASSSPSVETYTDTQYF. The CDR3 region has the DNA TGTGCCAGCAGTTCGCCCTCTGTCGAGACGTACACAGATACGCAGTATTTT.

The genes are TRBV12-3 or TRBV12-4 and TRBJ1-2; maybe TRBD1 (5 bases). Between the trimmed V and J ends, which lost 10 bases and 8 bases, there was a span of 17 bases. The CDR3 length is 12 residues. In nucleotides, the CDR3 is TGTGCCATAGAGGGGCATTTACGGGGCTACACCTTC. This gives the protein CAIEGHLRGYTF.